These 27 T cell receptor beta chains were sequenced from one sample in a study of patients and donors after allogeneic stem cell transplantation. Each CDR3 protein gets one entry after TCRdb re-called the RT-PCR reads with MiXCR. The table has roughly 880,000 distinct CDR3 sequences, roughly 18% seen once; the top ten hold roughly 6.4%. What was sequenced was blood, either unsorted or a sorted T cell fraction (not recorded which). These receptor sequences come from a human donor who was either an allogeneic HSCT recipient or a stem cell or donor lymphocyte infusion donor (not recorded which). It is not recorded whose cells these are; they may come from a transplant donor.

This clonotype appeared a few times. CDR3 bases: TGCAGTGCTAGAGACAGGGGGGGATATAGCAATCAGCCCCAGCATTTT. The encoded protein is CSARDRGGYSNQPQHF. This chain links TRBV20-1 with TRBJ1-5; 7 positions match TRBD1. CDR3 length: 16 residues. Germline lookup yields CDR1 DFQATT and CDR2 SNEGSKA (reference sequence). The trim removed 0 bases at V and 0 bases at J, leaving 5 bases unmatched.

This clonotype was seen more than once but under ten times. V is TRBV24-1 and J is TRBJ1-1; D possibly corresponds to TRBD1 (5 bases). V was trimmed by 3 bases and J by 2 bases, leaving 15 bases between them. Germline CDR1 and CDR2: KGHDR and SFDVKD. This CDR3 region has 16 residues. CDR3 in amino acids: CATSDNRPGGNTEAFF. DNA of the CDR3: TGTGCCACCAGTGATAACCGCCCGGGGGGAAACACTGAAGCTTTCTTT.

This clonotype occurred many times. V usage is TRBV4-1 and J usage is TRBJ1-5, with a weak D call TRBD1 (6 bases). The CDR3 sequence is 15 residues long. Germline V gene sequence: CDR1 MGHRA, CDR2 YSYEKL. V gave up 0 bases and J gave up 5 bases, with 11 bases separating them. The CDR3 sequence is CASSQDQGLDQPQHF. The DNA of the CDR3 is TGCGCCAGCAGCCAAGATCAGGGGCTTGATCAGCCCCAGCATTTT.

This chain uses TRBV15 with TRBJ2-2; no clear D. CDR3 length equals 16 residues. V lost 0 bases to trimming and J lost 5 bases, with 13 bases between them. Germline V gene lookup returns CDR1 LNHNV and CDR2 YYDKDF (reference sequence). CDR3 protein: CATSRDMGRETGELFF. The CDR3 DNA follows: TGTGCCACCAGCAGAGATATGGGCAGAGAGACCGGGGAGCTGTTTTTT.

The table lists this clonotype with a few counts. This chain uses TRBV20-1 with TRBJ2-3; 7 nucleotides agree with TRBD2. From germline, CDR1 is DFQATT and CDR2 SNEGSKA (reference sequence). The V gene end was trimmed by 5 bases and the J gene end by 1 base; junction bases not matched to a gene: 6. There are 14 residues in the CDR3. In DNA, the CDR3 is TGCAGTGCTCCCCAGCGGGGACGCACAGATACGCAGTATTTT. Translated: CSAPQRGRTDTQYF.

This clonotype occurred a few times. This chain's CDR3 is CAYQVAADLPYSGANVLTF. The CDR3 DNA sequence: TGTGCCTACCAAGTAGCAGCGGACCTACCCTACTCTGGGGCCAACGTCCTGACTTTC. The chain is built from TRBV11-1 and TRBJ2-6; D might be TRBD2 (5 bases). This CDR3 spans 19 amino acids. The germline CDR1 and CDR2 sequences are SGHAT and FQDESV (reference sequence). Trimming stripped 11 bases from V and 0 bases from J, with 26 bases between.

This clonotype was seen only a few times. The chain recombines TRBV10-3 with TRBJ2-7; 7 bases match TRBD1. CDR1 is ENHRY, CDR2 SYGVKD, per germline. The CDR3 is 16 residues long. Unmatched junction bases numbered 11, after V lost 2 bases and J lost 4 bases. CDR3 region: CAISEETGILHYEQYF. The CDR3 DNA reads TGTGCCATCAGTGAGGAGACAGGGATTCTCCATTACGAGCAGTACTTC.

The chain links TRBV10-3 to TRBJ1-2; no reliable D call. This CDR3 has 13 amino acids. Per the germline V gene, CDR1 is ENHRY and CDR2 is SYGVKD. V was shortened by 5 bases and J by 2 bases, with 9 bases between the two germline ends. The CDR3 DNA follows: TGTGCCATCAGTCAGACGGGAAACTATGGCTACACCTTC. Protein: CAISQTGNYGYTF.

This clonotype was picked up many times. J is TRBJ2-1 and V is TRBV5-1, with 10 bases identical to TRBD2. The V gene end was trimmed by 4 bases and the J gene end by 6 bases; junction bases not matched to a gene: 4. Germline loops: CDR1 SGHRS, CDR2 YFSETQ. The CDR3 has 14 amino acids. The CDR3 bases are TGCGCCAGCAGCGGGCTAGCGGGAGTCAATGAGCAGTTCTTC. Translation: CASSGLAGVNEQFF.

This clonotype showed up just a few times. The chain has TRBV7-6 and TRBJ2-5, with D unresolved. The CDR3 spans 12 residues. V dropped 5 bases and J dropped 5 bases, with 9 bases sitting between them. CDR1 SGHVS and CDR2 FNYEAQ come from the germline V gene. The DNA for the CDR3 is TGTGCCAGCAGCCCTCTTTGGGAGACCCAGTACTTC. Translation: CASSPLWETQYF. The full variable domain, completed using reference TRBV7-6 and TRBJ2-5, is GAGVSQSPRYKVTKRGQDVALRCDPISGHVSLYWYRQALGQGPEFLTYFNYEAQQDKSGLPNDRFSAERPEGSISTLTIQRTEQRDSAMYRCASSPLWETQYFGPGTRLLVL.

This clonotype was counted only a few times. The V and J genes are TRBV29-1 and TRBJ2-5; 8 nucleotides align to TRBD2. The CDR3 has 12 residues. Looked up from germline, CDR1 is SQVTM and CDR2 is ANQGSEA. V lost 4 bases to trimming and J lost 5 bases; unmatched junction nucleotides: 3. The CDR3 loop reads CSVAGGLETQYF. As DNA, the CDR3 is TGCAGCGTTGCGGGGGGGTTGGAGACCCAGTACTTC.

This clonotype turned up a few times. The rearrangement uses TRBV20-1 and TRBJ2-7, with TRBD2 matching over 12 bases. The CDR3 loop spans 18 amino acids. Trimming cost V 1 base and J 1 base; bases outside gene matches: 11. CDR1 DFQATT and CDR2 SNEGSKA come from the germline V gene (reference sequence). The CDR3: CSARGTSGIQYPSYEQYF. Written as DNA, the CDR3 is TGCAGTGCTAGAGGGACTAGCGGGATACAATACCCATCCTACGAGCAGTACTTC.

The rearrangement joins TRBV5-1 to TRBJ2-5; 8 positions match TRBD1. V shed 3 bases and J 5 bases; nucleotides not matched to a gene: 12. This CDR3 has 16 residues. In germline, CDR1 is SGHRS, CDR2 YFSETQ. The CDR3 here is CASSSEKADRGETQYF. The CDR3 nucleotides read TGCGCCAGCAGCTCCGAAAAAGCCGACAGGGGCGAGACCCAGTACTTC.

The chain joins TRBV6-5 to TRBJ2-1; 7 nucleotides match TRBD2. From germline, CDR1 is MNHEY and CDR2 SVGAGI. The junction had 5 bases not matched to a gene; V was cut back by 0 bases and J by 0 bases. The CDR3 runs 17 residues. The CDR3 nucleotides read TGTGCCAGCAGTTACTCGAGTCCGGGGGGCTCCTACAATGAGCAGTTCTTC. The encoded protein is CASSYSSPGGSYNEQFF.

The chain carries TRBV6-1 and TRBJ2-2, with D hard to call. The CDR3 sequence is 15 residues long. Trimming shortened V by 7 bases and J by 0 bases, and 12 bases separated the two germline ends. CDR1 and CDR2 (germline): MNHNS, SASEGT. The CDR3 sequence is CASKAQVSNTGELFF. The CDR3, as DNA: TGTGCCAGCAAGGCGCAGGTCTCGAACACCGGGGAGCTGTTTTTT.

At least ten counts were recorded for this clonotype. The chain combines TRBV5-1 with TRBJ1-2; no firm D call. V lost 0 bases to trimming and J lost 4 bases, with 10 bases between them. CDR1 is SGHRS and CDR2 is YFSETQ in the germline V gene. This CDR3 contains 14 residues. The CDR3 DNA sequence: TGCGCCAGCAGCTTGGAGACCGCCGCCTATGGCTACACCTTC. It codes for CASSLETAAYGYTF. The variable domain in full, completed from reference TRBV5-1 and TRBJ1-2, reads KAGVTQTPRYLIKTRGQQVTLSCSPISGHRSVSWYQQTPGQGLQFLFEYFSETQRNKGNFPGRFSGRQFSNSRSEMNVSTLELGDSALYLCASSLETAAYGYTFGSGTRLTVV.

This clonotype occurred a few times. V usage is TRBV20-1 and J usage is TRBJ1-1; D unresolved. The CDR3 extends over 15 amino acids. In germline, CDR1 is DFQATT, CDR2 SNEGSKA (reference sequence). V shed 0 bases and J shed 7 bases, with 18 bases lying between them. The CDR3 protein is CSARDPVRAGYEAFF. The CDR3 DNA sequence: TGCAGTGCTAGAGACCCCGTGAGGGCTGGTTATGAAGCTTTCTTT.

In this sample, this clonotype turned up many times. The chain has TRBV12-3 or TRBV12-4 and TRBJ2-2, with TRBD1 matching over 9 bases. This CDR3 contains 16 residues. The junction had 5 bases not matched to a gene; V was cut back by 6 bases and J by 0 bases. The CDR3 DNA reads as TGTGCCAGCAGCTACAGGGGGCCCCCGAACACCGGGGAGCTGTTTTTT. This translates into CASSYRGPPNTGELFF.

The sample holds a few counts of this clonotype. The gene calls are TRBV20-1 and TRBJ2-7; 9 bases fit TRBD1. The germline gives CDR1 DFQATT, CDR2 SNEGSKA (reference sequence). The CDR3 is 14 residues long. J gave up 5 bases and V 3 bases, and 8 bases lay outside the gene matches. This CDR3 reads CSASGRDRVDEQYF. Written as DNA, the CDR3 is TGCAGTGCTAGTGGGCGGGACAGGGTCGACGAGCAGTACTTC.

This clonotype was seen only once. The rearrangement joins TRBV11-2 to TRBJ1-4, with a tentative D call TRBD1 (5 bases). V was cut by 4 bases and J by 8 bases, with 20 bases left in between. The CDR3 is made up of 16 amino acids. In germline, CDR1 is SGHAT, CDR2 FQNNGV. The CDR3 bases are TGTGCCAGCAGCTCGAGGATCGGGGGGGGGAGCGAAAAACTGTTTTTT. Translating gives CASSSRIGGGSEKLFF.

V usage is TRBV28 and J usage is TRBJ2-1, with 12 positions matching TRBD2. There are 16 residues in the CDR3. V shed 4 bases and J 4 bases; nucleotides not matched to a gene: 5. Germline V gives CDR1 MDHEN, CDR2 SYDVKM. In DNA, the CDR3 is TGTGCCAGCAGTTCGTCGACTAGCGGGGGATACAATGAGCAGTTCTTC. Its translation: CASSSSTSGGYNEQFF. The variable domain in full, with the rest retrieved from reference TRBV28 and TRBJ2-1, is DVKVTQSSRYLVKRTGEKVFLECVQDMDHENMFWYRQDPGLGLRLIYFSYDVKMKEKGDIPEGYSVSREKKERFSLILESASTNQTSMYLCASSSSTSGGYNEQFFGPGTRLTVL.

The chain combines TRBV5-1 with TRBJ2-1; no reliable D call. The CDR3 totals 16 residues. Trimming cost V 0 bases and J 10 bases, with 20 bases left between them. The germline CDR1 and CDR2 sequences are SGHRS and YFSETQ. For the CDR3, the DNA is TGCGCCAGCAGCTTGGTGCCGCAGGACGGCTTCCAAGAGCAGTTCTTC. It yields the protein CASSLVPQDGFQEQFF.

This rearrangement joins TRBV20-1 to TRBJ1-3; no firm D call. The germline gives CDR1 DFQATT, CDR2 SNEGSKA (reference sequence). This CDR3 spans 15 amino acids. V gave up 0 bases and J gave up 0 bases, with 9 bases separating them. CDR3 sequence: CSAREGAFSGNTIYF. DNA of the CDR3: TGCAGTGCTAGAGAAGGAGCTTTCTCTGGAAACACCATATATTTT.

This clonotype was detected only a few times. The rearrangement links TRBV12-3 or TRBV12-4 to TRBJ1-5; TRBD1 is a possible D gene (5 bases). V was clipped by 5 bases and J by 3 bases, with 11 bases between them. This CDR3 is 14 amino acids long. CDR3 nucleotides: TGTGCCAGCAGTCCGCAGGGAGACAATCAGCCCCAGCATTTT. Its protein product is CASSPQGDNQPQHF.

The V and J genes are TRBV2 and TRBJ2-2, with 8 positions matching TRBD2. CDR1 is SNHLY and CDR2 is FYNNEI in the germline V gene. Losses at the gene ends were 6 bases for V and 7 bases for J; bases not matched to a gene: 10. The CDR3 is 15 residues long. CDR3 protein: CASSGAGGWSGELFF. DNA for the CDR3: TGTGCCAGCAGCGGGGCGGGGGGATGGAGCGGGGAGCTGTTTTTT. The full variable domain, in which reference TRBV2 and TRBJ2-2 provide the parts outside the CDR3, is EPEVTQTPSHQVTQMGQEVILRCVPISNHLYFYWYRQILGQKVEFLVSFYNNEISEKSEIFDDQFSVERPDGSNFTLKIRSTKLEDSAMYFCASSGAGGWSGELFFGEGSRLTVL.

This chain uses TRBV20-1 with TRBJ1-5; a weak D match, TRBD1 (5 bases). Germline CDR1 and CDR2: DFQATT and SNEGSKA (reference sequence). V lost 7 bases and J lost 0, with 10 bases in between. The CDR3 length is 13 residues. The CDR3 here is CSVETDSNQPQHF. The CDR3 DNA reads TGCAGTGTTGAGACAGATAGCAATCAGCCCCAGCATTTT.

This clonotype appeared a few times. V gene TRBV13 combines with J gene TRBJ2-1; 14 nucleotides agree with TRBD2. Looked up from germline, CDR1 is PRHDT and CDR2 is FYEKMQ (reference sequence). With V trimmed by 2 bases and J by 7 bases, 7 bases remained unmatched. The CDR3 has 17 amino acids. The CDR3 loop reads CASSLSEGLAGVNEQFF. In DNA, the CDR3 is TGTGCCAGCAGCTTATCAGAGGGACTAGCGGGAGTTAATGAGCAGTTCTTC.